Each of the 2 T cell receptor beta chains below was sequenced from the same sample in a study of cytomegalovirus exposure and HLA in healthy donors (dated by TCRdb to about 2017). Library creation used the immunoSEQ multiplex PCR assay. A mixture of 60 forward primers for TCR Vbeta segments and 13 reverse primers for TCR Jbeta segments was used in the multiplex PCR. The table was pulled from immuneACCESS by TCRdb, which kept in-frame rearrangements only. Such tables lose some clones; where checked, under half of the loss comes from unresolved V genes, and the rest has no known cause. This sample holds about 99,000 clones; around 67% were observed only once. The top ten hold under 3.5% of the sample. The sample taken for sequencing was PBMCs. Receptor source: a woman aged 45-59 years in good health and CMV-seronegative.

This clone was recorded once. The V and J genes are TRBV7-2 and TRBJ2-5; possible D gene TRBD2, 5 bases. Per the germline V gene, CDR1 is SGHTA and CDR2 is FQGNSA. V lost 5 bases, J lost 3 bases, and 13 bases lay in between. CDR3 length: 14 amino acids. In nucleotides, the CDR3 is TGTGCCAGCAGCCGCGGACTCAAGGAAGAGACCCAGTACTTC. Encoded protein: CASSRGLKEETQYF.

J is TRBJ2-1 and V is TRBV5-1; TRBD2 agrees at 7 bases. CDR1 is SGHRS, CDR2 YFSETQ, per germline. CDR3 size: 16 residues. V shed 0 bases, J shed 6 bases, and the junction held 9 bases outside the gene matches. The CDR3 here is CASSLGTRVTGNEQFF. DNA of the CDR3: TGCGCCAGCAGCTTGGGGACTAGGGTTACAGGCAATGAGCAGTTCTTC.